This T cell receptor (beta chain) was sequenced during a study of vaccination effects on CD4 cells after COVID-19. Concerning this clone itself: Its antigen is unidentified.

Sequencing was preceded by expansion of antigen-specific CD4+ T cells with viral peptide pools in the ViraFEST assay. CD4+ T cell isolation took place after less than 13 days of culture. Vaccine recipients lacked prior SARS-CoV-2 infection and had negative nucleocapsid antibodies. Each well held approximately 2.2 million PBMC cultured with about 10 ug/ml peptides and roughly 9.7 IU/ml IL-2. IL-2 medium took the place of half the medium on both days 3 and 7. Libraries were prepared by immunoSEQ multiplex PCR; TCRdb keeps only in-frame clonotypes and omits some of them. The sample has 70,000 or so clones, about four fifths seen once. Germline CDR1 LNHDA, CDR2 SQIVND (reference sequence). CDR3 length: 16 amino acids. The V end was cut by 5 bases, the J end by 2 bases, with 18 bases between.

The chain has TRBV19 and TRBJ2-5; possibly TRBD2 for D (5 bases). The sequence derives from a human donor who received a COVID-19 vaccine. This sample comprised CD4+ T cells from PBMCs cultured with HCoV-NL63 spike peptides, obtained before COVID-19 vaccination. CDR3 nucleotides: TGTGCCAGTAGTGTTAGAATGGTCCGGGAACAAGAGACCCAGTACTTC. It codes for CASSVRMVREQETQYF.